A selection of T cell receptor beta chains follows, all from one sample in a study of blood T cells in healthy people across ages. In TCRdb, the 5' RACE reads were re-called with MiXCR into one record per CDR3 protein. The sample lists approximately 730,000 distinct CDR3 sequences, approximately 55% seen once, with under 50% in the top ten. The material sequenced was blood. These receptors were obtained from an elderly man in good health. Both conserved end residues are trimmed from each CDR3. Fields, in order: J gene, V gene, CDR3 protein.

J: TRBJ2-1
V: TRBV11-1
CDR3: ASSDRGKGGNEQF

J: TRBJ2-3
V: TRBV29-1
CDR3: SVGSGRAGTDTQY

J: -
V: TRBV7-9
CDR3: ASSSNTGTSETQY

J: TRBJ2-3
V: TRBV3-1
CDR3: ASSQDAPGLNMQY

J: TRBJ1-2
V: TRBV30
CDR3: AWSVPKQGANGYT

J: TRBJ2-7
V: TRBV7-2
CDR3: ASSLGANRGEQY

J: TRBJ2-3
V: TRBV5-1
CDR3: ASSSLADTDTQY

J: TRBJ2-5
V: TRBV27
CDR3: ASSRAGSQETQY

J: -
V: TRBV25-1
CDR3: ASSATRREGETQY

J: TRBJ2-3
V: TRBV20-1
CDR3: SARARGPTDTQY

J: TRBJ2-7
V: TRBV2
CDR3: AINGIQHYEQY

J: TRBJ1-1
V: TRBV11-2
CDR3: ASSLGVLRVVNTEAF

J: TRBJ2-7
V: TRBV10-3
CDR3: AISGTGTDSYEQY

J: TRBJ2-1
V: TRBV12-3/TRBV12-4
CDR3: ASSSTSGTSAYSEQF

J: TRBJ2-1
V: TRBV3-1
CDR3: ASNGDYNEQF

J: TRBJ2-7
V: TRBV7-2
CDR3: ASSLDSGSINEQY

J: TRBJ2-1
V: TRBV5-1
CDR3: ASRLAGGPLDEQF

J: -
V: TRBV12-3/TRBV12-4
CDR3: ASSHSGQGEETQY

J: TRBJ2-1
V: TRBV6-4
CDR3: ASSGGLLNEQF

J: TRBJ2-4
V: TRBV21-1
CDR3: ASDRGRSVECIQY

J: TRBJ1-2
V: TRBV20-1
CDR3: SARGDVDYGYT

J: TRBJ1-4
V: TRBV7-9
CDR3: ASSFRQGDEKLF

J: TRBJ2-3
V: TRBV6-5
CDR3: ASSPLLAGATDTQY

J: TRBJ2-5
V: TRBV15
CDR3: ATSKGTGGRETQY

J: TRBJ2-2
V: TRBV29-1
CDR3: SVGSGGIRTGELF

J: TRBJ2-1
V: TRBV5-1
CDR3: ASSLAPYNEQF

J: TRBJ2-7
V: TRBV5-1
CDR3: ASSLTQGSDGINEQY

J: TRBJ2-7
V: TRBV29-1
CDR3: SAGHGDEQY

J: TRBJ2-5
V: TRBV29-1
CDR3: SVDGTGVLETQY

J: TRBJ2-7
V: TRBV20-1
CDR3: SARGGTSGSLYEQY

J: TRBJ1-2
V: TRBV7-2
CDR3: ASSLDWTGVAGYT

J: TRBJ2-3
V: TRBV12-3/TRBV12-4
CDR3: ASSKDREHRYAY

J: TRBJ2-3
V: TRBV7-2
CDR3: ASSLRLAGGSDTQY

J: TRBJ1-5
V: TRBV20-1
CDR3: SARVGLGYSNQPQH

J: TRBJ1-2
V: TRBV20-1
CDR3: SAKGVANYGYT

J: TRBJ2-3
V: TRBV28
CDR3: ASSSPRQGRRDTQY

J: TRBJ2-1
V: TRBV10-3
CDR3: AISELAGYEQF

J: TRBJ1-5
V: TRBV18
CDR3: ASSPQGGNQPQH